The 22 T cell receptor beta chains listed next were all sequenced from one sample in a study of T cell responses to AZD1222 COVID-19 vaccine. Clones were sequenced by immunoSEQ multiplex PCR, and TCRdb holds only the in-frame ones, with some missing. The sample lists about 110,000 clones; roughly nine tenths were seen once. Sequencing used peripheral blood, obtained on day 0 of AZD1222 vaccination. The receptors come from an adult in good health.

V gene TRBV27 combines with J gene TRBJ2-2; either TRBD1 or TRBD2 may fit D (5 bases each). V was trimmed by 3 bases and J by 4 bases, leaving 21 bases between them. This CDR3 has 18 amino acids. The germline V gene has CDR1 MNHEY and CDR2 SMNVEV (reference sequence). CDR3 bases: TGTGCCAGCAGTTTTGGTCACGAGGGGTCTAATAGCACCGGGGAGCTGTTTTTT. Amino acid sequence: CASSFGHEGSNSTGELFF.

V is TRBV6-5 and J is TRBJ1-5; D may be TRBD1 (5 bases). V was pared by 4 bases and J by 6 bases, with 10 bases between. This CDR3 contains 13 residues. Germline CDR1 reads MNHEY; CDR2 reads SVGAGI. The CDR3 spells CASSSLGGQPQHF. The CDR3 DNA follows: TGTGCCAGCAGTTCACTCGGGGGTCAGCCCCAGCATTTT.

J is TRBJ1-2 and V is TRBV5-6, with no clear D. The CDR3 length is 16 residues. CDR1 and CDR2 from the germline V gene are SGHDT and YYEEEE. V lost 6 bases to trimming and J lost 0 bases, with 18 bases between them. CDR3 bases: TGTGCCAGCAACAATATCGATCGGTTCTCTAACTATGGCTACACCTTC. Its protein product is CASNNIDRFSNYGYTF.

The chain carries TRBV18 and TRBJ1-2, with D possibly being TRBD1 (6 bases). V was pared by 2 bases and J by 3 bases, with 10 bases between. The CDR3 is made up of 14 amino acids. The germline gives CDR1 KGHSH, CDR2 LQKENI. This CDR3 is CASSPTGHDYGYTF. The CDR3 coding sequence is TGTGCCAGCTCACCAACGGGACACGACTATGGCTACACCTTC.

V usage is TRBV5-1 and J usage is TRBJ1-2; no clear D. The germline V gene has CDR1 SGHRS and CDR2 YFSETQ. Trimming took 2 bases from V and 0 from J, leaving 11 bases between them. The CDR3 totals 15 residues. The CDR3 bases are TGCGCCAGCAGCTTAAGTGTCGGAGCTAACTATGGCTACACCTTC. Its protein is CASSLSVGANYGYTF. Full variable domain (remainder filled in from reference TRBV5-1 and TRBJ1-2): KAGVTQTPRYLIKTRGQQVTLSCSPISGHRSVSWYQQTPGQGLQFLFEYFSETQRNKGNFPGRFSGRQFSNSRSEMNVSTLELGDSALYLCASSLSVGANYGYTFGSGTRLTVV.

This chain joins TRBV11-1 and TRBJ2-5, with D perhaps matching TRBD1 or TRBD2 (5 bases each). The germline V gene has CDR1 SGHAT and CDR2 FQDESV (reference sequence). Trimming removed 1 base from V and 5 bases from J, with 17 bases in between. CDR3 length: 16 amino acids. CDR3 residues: CASSLEGENFEETQYF. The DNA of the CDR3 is TGTGCCAGCAGCTTAGAAGGGGAGAACTTCGAGGAGACCCAGTACTTC.

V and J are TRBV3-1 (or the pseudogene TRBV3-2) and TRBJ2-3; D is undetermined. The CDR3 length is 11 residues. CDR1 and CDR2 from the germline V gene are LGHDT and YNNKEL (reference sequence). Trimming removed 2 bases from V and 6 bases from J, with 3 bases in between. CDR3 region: CASSQSDTQYF. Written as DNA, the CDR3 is TGTGCCAGCAGCCAATCGGATACGCAGTATTTT.

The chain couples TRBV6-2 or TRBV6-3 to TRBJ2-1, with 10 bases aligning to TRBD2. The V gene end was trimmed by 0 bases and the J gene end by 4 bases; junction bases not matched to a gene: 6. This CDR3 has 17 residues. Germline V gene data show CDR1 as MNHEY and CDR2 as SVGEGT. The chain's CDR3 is CASSYSISGGGYNEQFF. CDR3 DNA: TGTGCCAGCAGTTACTCGATCAGCGGGGGGGGTTACAATGAGCAGTTCTTC.

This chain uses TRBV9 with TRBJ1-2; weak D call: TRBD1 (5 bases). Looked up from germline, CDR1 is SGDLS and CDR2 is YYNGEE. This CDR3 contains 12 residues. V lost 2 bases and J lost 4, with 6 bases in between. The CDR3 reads CASSVGGYGYTF. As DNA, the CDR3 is TGTGCCAGCAGCGTGGGGGGCTATGGCTACACCTTC.

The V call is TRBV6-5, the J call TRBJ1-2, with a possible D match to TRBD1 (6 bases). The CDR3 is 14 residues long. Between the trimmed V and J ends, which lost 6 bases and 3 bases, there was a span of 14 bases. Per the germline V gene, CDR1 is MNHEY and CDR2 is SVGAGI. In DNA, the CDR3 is TGTGCCAGCAGCCCGCAGGGGTGGGACTATGGCTACACCTTC. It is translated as CASSPQGWDYGYTF.

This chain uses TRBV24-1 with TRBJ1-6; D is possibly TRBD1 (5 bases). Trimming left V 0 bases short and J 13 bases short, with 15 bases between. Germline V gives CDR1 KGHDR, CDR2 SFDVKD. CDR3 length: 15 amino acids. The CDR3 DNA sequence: TGTGCCACCAGTGATTTGCAAAGGACACGGGACCCCCTCCACTTT. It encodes CATSDLQRTRDPLHF.

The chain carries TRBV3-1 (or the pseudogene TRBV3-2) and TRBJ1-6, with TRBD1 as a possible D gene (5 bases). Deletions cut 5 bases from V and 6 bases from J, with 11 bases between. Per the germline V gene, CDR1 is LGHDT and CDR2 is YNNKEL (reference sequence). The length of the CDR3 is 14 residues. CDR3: CASSLGRVNSPLHF. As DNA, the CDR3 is TGTGCCAGCAGCTTGGGACGGGTTAATTCACCCCTCCACTTT.

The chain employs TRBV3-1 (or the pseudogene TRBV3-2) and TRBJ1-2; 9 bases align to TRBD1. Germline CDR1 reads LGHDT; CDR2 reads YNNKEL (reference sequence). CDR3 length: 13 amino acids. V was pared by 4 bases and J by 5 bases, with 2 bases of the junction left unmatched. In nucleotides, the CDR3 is TGTGCCAGCAGCCGACAGGGGGGGTATGGCTACACCTTC. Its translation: CASSRQGGYGYTF.

The DNA for the CDR3 is TGTGCCAGCAGTTTAATAGAGGCGGGACAAGGTGAAAAACTGTTTTTT. It encodes CASSLIEAGQGEKLFF. The chain has TRBV28 and TRBJ1-4, with a possible D match to TRBD1 (6 bases). CDR3 size: 16 residues. The V end was cut by 2 bases, the J end by 7 bases, with 17 bases between. Germline V gives CDR1 MDHEN, CDR2 SYDVKM.

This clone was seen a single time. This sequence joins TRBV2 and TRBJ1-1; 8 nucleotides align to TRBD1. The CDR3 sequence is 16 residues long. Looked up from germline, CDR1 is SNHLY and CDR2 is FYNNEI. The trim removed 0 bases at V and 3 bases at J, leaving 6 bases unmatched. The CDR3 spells CASSEASTGGDTEAFF. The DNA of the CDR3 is TGTGCCAGCAGTGAAGCAAGCACAGGGGGGGACACTGAAGCTTTCTTT.

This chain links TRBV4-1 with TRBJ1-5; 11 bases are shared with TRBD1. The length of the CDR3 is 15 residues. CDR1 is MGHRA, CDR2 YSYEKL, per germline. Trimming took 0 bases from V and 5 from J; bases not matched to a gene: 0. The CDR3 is CASSQEGQGDQPQHF. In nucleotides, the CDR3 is TGCGCCAGCAGCCAAGAGGGACAGGGGGATCAGCCCCAGCATTTT.

The CDR3 loop reads CASSALGGNTEAFF. The CDR3 bases are TGTGCCAGCAGCGCGTTGGGGGGGAACACTGAAGCTTTCTTT. This chain uses TRBV9 with TRBJ1-1; TRBD1 is a possible D gene (5 bases). Trimming removed 3 bases from V and 1 base from J, with 10 bases in between. From germline, CDR1 is SGDLS and CDR2 YYNGEE. There are 14 residues in the CDR3. The full variable domain, rest sourced from reference TRBV9 and TRBJ1-1, is DSGVTQTPKHLITATGQRVTLRCSPRSGDLSVYWYQQSLDQGLQFLIQYYNGEERAKGNILERFSAQQFPDLHSELNLSSLELGDSALYFCASSALGGNTEAFFGQGTRLTVV.

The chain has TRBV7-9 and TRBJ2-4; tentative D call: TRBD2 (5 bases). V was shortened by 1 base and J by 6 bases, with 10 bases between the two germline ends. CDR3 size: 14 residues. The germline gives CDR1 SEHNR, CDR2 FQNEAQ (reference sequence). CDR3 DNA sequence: TGTGCCAGCAGCTTAGGGGTGGCGGGAAACATTCAGTACTTC. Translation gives CASSLGVAGNIQYF.

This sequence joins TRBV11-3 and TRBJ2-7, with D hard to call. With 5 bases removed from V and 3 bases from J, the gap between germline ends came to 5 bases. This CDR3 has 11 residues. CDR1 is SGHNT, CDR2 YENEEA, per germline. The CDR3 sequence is CASSRDYEQYF. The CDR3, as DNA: TGTGCCAGCAGCCGAGACTACGAGCAGTACTTC.

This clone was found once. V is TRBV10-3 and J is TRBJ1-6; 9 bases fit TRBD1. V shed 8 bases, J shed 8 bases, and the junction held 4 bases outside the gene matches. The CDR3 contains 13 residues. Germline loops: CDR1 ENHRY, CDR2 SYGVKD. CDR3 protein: CAIRRDRDSPLHF. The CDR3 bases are TGTGCCATCCGCCGGGACAGGGATTCACCCCTCCACTTT.

The CDR3 protein is CASSLPPAGRDEQYF. The CDR3 DNA is TGTGCCAGCAGTCTCCCTCCGGCAGGGCGGGACGAGCAGTACTTC. The chain links TRBV6-2 or TRBV6-3 to TRBJ2-7, with D perhaps matching TRBD1 or TRBD2 (5 bases each). This CDR3 is built from 15 residues. Germline CDR1 MNHEY, CDR2 SVGEGT. Trimming left V 5 bases short and J 5 bases short, with 19 bases between.

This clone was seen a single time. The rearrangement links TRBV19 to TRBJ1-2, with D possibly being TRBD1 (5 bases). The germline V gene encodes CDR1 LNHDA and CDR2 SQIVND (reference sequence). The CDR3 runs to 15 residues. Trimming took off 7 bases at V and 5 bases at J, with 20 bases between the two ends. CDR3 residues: CASIPQGTVKYGYTF. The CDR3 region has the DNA TGTGCCAGTATCCCCCAAGGGACCGTTAAATATGGCTACACCTTC. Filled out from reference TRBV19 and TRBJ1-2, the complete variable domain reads DGGITQSPKYLFRKEGQNVTLSCEQNLNHDAMYWYRQDPGQGLRLIYYSQIVNDFQKGDIAEGYSVSREKKESFPLTVTSAQKNPTAFYLCASIPQGTVKYGYTFGSGTRLTVV.